This TCR beta chain appears in the sequencing data of a study of blood T cell repertoires in COVID-19. In the study overall: Specimens from acute and convalescent COVID-19 originated in the United States, Italy and Spain. T cells, B-cell-depleted T cells, or PBMCs supplied cDNA or gDNA.

In germline, CDR1 is MNHEY, CDR2 SMNVEV (reference sequence). Trimming stripped 4 bases from V and 2 bases from J, with 11 bases between. There are 14 residues in the CDR3. Per the authors' pipeline: Amplification from reference gene primers served as the basis for estimated nucleated cell counts. Method: immunoSEQ multiplex PCR; TCRdb's copy keeps in-frame clones and lacks some. The D gene and trimming were derived from the DNA, and the V and J assignments and clone size from that table. The table has some 150,000 clones, 80% to 90% seen once. This chain connects TRBV27 to TRBJ1-2; D is unresolved. The receptor's source is a human donor with acute or convalescent COVID-19. The donor label of this sample is uncertain. Sequenced material: peripheral blood. The CDR3 protein is CASSSGIINYGYTF. CDR3 nucleotide sequence: TGTGCCAGCAGTTCGGGGATCATCAACTATGGCTACACCTTC.